The sequence of this TCR beta chain was determined in a study of prognosis after radiotherapy for stage I lung cancer. As for the study in general: Enrolled patients (roughly 13 men, roughly six women) had a median age of around 70 years and an age range of roughly 50 to 85 years. In 3 to 5 fractions, radiotherapy was administered as SBRT with a biologically effective dose of at least 100 Gy. Points from the study as a whole: Reduced unique TCR clone counts were recorded after stereotactic body radiation therapy, with a median of around 10,000 versus 6,900.

This clonotype counts as medium-sized (0.01 to 0.1%). Its cognate antigen is unknown. Genomic DNA served as the source from which two-round multiplex PCR generated TCR beta CDR3 amplicons. Gene-specific primers for each TRBV and TRBJ gene drove first-round PCR. Amplification in the second PCR round was performed with universal primers. TCRdb reanalysed the multiplex PCR reads using MiXCR and keeps one entry per CDR3 protein. The table lists some 15,000 distinct CDR3 sequences, 50% to 65% of them singletons. Germline trimming cut 2 bases from V and 4 bases from J; bases unmatched to any gene: 8. The CDR3 has 16 amino acids. Per the germline V gene, CDR1 is MGHRA and CDR2 is YSYEKL.

The sequence came from a donor over 45 with non-small cell lung cancer. The source was PBMCs, collected before or after stereotactic body radiation therapy (not recorded which). J is TRBJ2-7 and V is TRBV4-1, with TRBD1 identical over 10 bases. CDR3 nucleotides: TGCGCCAGCAGCCAAACCCCGGGACAGGGGATTTACGAGCAGTACTTC. Translated, it gives CASSQTPGQGIYEQYF.